The rows below give T cell receptor beta chains drawn from one sample of a study of T cell clones after liver transplantation. The assay was immunoSEQ multiplex PCR, and TCRdb's table has in-frame clones only and misses some. The sample records roughly 20,000 clones, 80% to 95% being singletons. This sample comprised CD8+ T cells from blood, obtained less than 27 months after liver transplant. The receptors were gathered from a human patient who received a liver transplant. Among the T cells, some may be from the graft donor. The CDR3 runs from the conserved cysteine through the conserved F or W. The order of the fields is J gene, V gene, CDR3 protein.

j_gene: TRBJ2-3
v_gene: TRBV4-1
CDR3aa: CASSQVPTDTQYF

j_gene: TRBJ2-7
v_gene: TRBV6-7
CDR3aa: CASSYRGGNSYEQYF

j_gene: TRBJ2-1
v_gene: TRBV19
CDR3aa: CASSITREVYNEQFF

j_gene: TRBJ2-1
v_gene: TRBV7-9
CDR3aa: CASSPDYRGGEQFF

j_gene: TRBJ2-1
v_gene: TRBV10-2
CDR3aa: CASSIAGGDEQFF

j_gene: TRBJ2-7
v_gene: TRBV7-2
CDR3aa: CASSLGTGSGYEQYF

j_gene: TRBJ1-2
v_gene: TRBV19
CDR3aa: CASSEGAYGYTF

j_gene: TRBJ2-3
v_gene: TRBV2
CDR3aa: CASPRGSHLSYF

j_gene: TRBJ1-1
v_gene: TRBV11-2
CDR3aa: CASSSPRGANTEAFF

j_gene: TRBJ2-5
v_gene: TRBV10-3
CDR3aa: CAISGQPQETQYF

j_gene: TRBJ1-1
v_gene: TRBV19
CDR3aa: CASSIDLFGPKSNTEAFF

j_gene: TRBJ2-7
v_gene: TRBV7-2
CDR3aa: CASSARTSGTMLYEQYF

j_gene: TRBJ2-7
v_gene: TRBV7-8
CDR3aa: CASSDHISYEQYF

j_gene: TRBJ1-1
v_gene: TRBV4-3
CDR3aa: CASSPGQTTEAFF

j_gene: TRBJ2-3
v_gene: TRBV7-9
CDR3aa: CASSLVGDRTDTQYF

j_gene: TRBJ1-2
v_gene: TRBV29-1
CDR3aa: CSGDALVGYTF

j_gene: TRBJ2-5
v_gene: TRBV11-2
CDR3aa: CASSSPSDGTEETQYF

j_gene: TRBJ2-1
v_gene: TRBV29-1
CDR3aa: CSVLPPPGQSSYNEQFF

j_gene: TRBJ1-4
v_gene: TRBV7-6
CDR3aa: CASSPRTGGPVATNEKLFF

j_gene: TRBJ2-3
v_gene: TRBV7-2
CDR3aa: CASSLGASAKDTQYF

j_gene: TRBJ1-5
v_gene: TRBV6-5
CDR3aa: CASRATGGWQPQHF

j_gene: TRBJ2-1
v_gene: TRBV11-3
CDR3aa: CASSLSKREWYEQFF

j_gene: TRBJ1-3
v_gene: TRBV28
CDR3aa: CASSFLGDSGVGNTIYF

j_gene: TRBJ1-2
v_gene: TRBV5-1
CDR3aa: CASSQTMAGAGYGYTF

j_gene: TRBJ2-2
v_gene: TRBV2
CDR3aa: CASNGGSSPANTGELFF

j_gene: TRBJ2-3
v_gene: TRBV10-3
CDR3aa: CAISDAGLDSTDTQYF

j_gene: TRBJ2-7
v_gene: TRBV2
CDR3aa: CASSEGVASDEQYF

j_gene: TRBJ1-2
v_gene: TRBV27
CDR3aa: CASSSGFGYTF

j_gene: TRBJ2-1
v_gene: TRBV30
CDR3aa: CAWTVGTSGTGRTYNEQFF

j_gene: TRBJ2-1
v_gene: TRBV11-2
CDR3aa: CASRLIGGEQFF

j_gene: TRBJ2-2
v_gene: TRBV7-9
CDR3aa: CASSLAVFGELFF

j_gene: TRBJ2-7
v_gene: TRBV27
CDR3aa: CASGTQRMGEQYF

j_gene: TRBJ1-3
v_gene: TRBV19
CDR3aa: CASSISGQGFGNTIYF

j_gene: TRBJ2-1
v_gene: TRBV4-1
CDR3aa: CASSPYGVGDYNEQFF

j_gene: TRBJ2-3
v_gene: TRBV4-1
CDR3aa: CASSQAADTQYF

j_gene: TRBJ1-1
v_gene: TRBV5-1
CDR3aa: CASSFGGANTEAFF

j_gene: TRBJ1-5
v_gene: TRBV6-4
CDR3aa: CASSDSGHLSNQPQHF

j_gene: TRBJ1-2
v_gene: TRBV27
CDR3aa: CASSLIYTGIHNYGYTF

j_gene: TRBJ2-7
v_gene: TRBV12-5
CDR3aa: CASASGAYYEQYF

j_gene: TRBJ2-3
v_gene: TRBV15
CDR3aa: CATSRYLAGGQTDTQYF

j_gene: TRBJ2-3
v_gene: TRBV10-3
CDR3aa: CAISVVGNRTDTQYF

j_gene: TRBJ2-7
v_gene: TRBV28
CDR3aa: CASSQLPSSYEQYF

j_gene: TRBJ2-7
v_gene: TRBV27
CDR3aa: CASSPEGLGVYEQYF

j_gene: TRBJ2-5
v_gene: TRBV27
CDR3aa: CASSLSGQGAQETQYF

j_gene: TRBJ2-1
v_gene: TRBV9
CDR3aa: CASSVATGYEQFF

j_gene: TRBJ2-5
v_gene: TRBV6-5
CDR3aa: CASSYSGGLADPPQYF

j_gene: TRBJ2-7
v_gene: TRBV2
CDR3aa: CASSGQSSYEQYF

j_gene: TRBJ1-2
v_gene: TRBV29-1
CDR3aa: CSVETTRGYTF

j_gene: -
v_gene: TRBV28
CDR3aa: CASSFGLAGTYEQYF

j_gene: TRBJ1-1
v_gene: TRBV27
CDR3aa: CASTPRGGDTEAFF

j_gene: TRBJ2-7
v_gene: TRBV7-2
CDR3aa: CASRTLQDPSYEQYF

j_gene: TRBJ2-2
v_gene: TRBV7-5
CDR3aa: CVRSLGRTGSTGELFF

j_gene: TRBJ2-5
v_gene: TRBV4-1
CDR3aa: CASSHRTGGGQETQYF

j_gene: TRBJ2-7
v_gene: TRBV27
CDR3aa: CASKVGTGSYEQYF

j_gene: TRBJ2-7
v_gene: TRBV27
CDR3aa: CASSLSITGIEQYF